The entry below describes one T cell receptor (beta chain). Trimming removed 3 bases from V and 4 bases from J, with 13 bases in between. CDR3 length: 14 residues. Germline CDR1 is SGHRS and CDR2 is YFSETQ. The entry originates in a study of control samples from healthy donors and cancer patients. Here immunoSEQ multiplex PCR was the method, and the copy in TCRdb shows in-frame clones only, minus some. The profile shows about 120,000 clones, around 91% of them singletons. The gene calls are TRBV5-1 and TRBJ2-5; possibly TRBD1 for D (5 bases). The TCR sequence derives from a woman between 50 and 59 years old with colorectal cancer. The sample comprised PBMCs. CDR3 sequence (DNA): TGCGCCAGCAGCTCGATTCAGGGCGGAGAGACCCAGTACTTC. It specifies CASSSIQGGETQYF.